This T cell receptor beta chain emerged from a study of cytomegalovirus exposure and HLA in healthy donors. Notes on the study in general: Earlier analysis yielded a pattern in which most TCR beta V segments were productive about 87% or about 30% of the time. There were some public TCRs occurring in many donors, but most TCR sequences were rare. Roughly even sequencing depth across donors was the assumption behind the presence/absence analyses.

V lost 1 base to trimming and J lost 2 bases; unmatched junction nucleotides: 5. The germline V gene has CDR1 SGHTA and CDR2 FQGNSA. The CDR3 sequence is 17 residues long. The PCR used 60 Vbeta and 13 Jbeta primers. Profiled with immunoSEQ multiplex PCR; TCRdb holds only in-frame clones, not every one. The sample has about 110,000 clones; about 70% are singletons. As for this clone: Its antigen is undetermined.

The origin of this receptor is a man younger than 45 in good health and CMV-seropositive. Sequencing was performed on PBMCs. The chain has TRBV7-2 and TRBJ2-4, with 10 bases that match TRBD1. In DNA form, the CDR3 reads TGTGCCAGCAGCTTAGTTGGGACAGGGGCCACCAAAAACATTCAGTACTTC. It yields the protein CASSLVGTGATKNIQYF. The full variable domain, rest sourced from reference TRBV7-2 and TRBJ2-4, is GAGVSQSPSNKVTEKGKDVELRCDPISGHTALYWYRQSLGQGLEFLIYFQGNSAPDKSGLPSDRFSAERTGGSVSTLTIQRTQQEDSAVYLCASSLVGTGATKNIQYFGAGTRLSVL.